These 17 T cell receptor delta chains originate from one sample sequenced in a study of Vδ1+ human thymocytes. Extracted RNA was reverse transcribed into cDNA. Pooled V-gene forward primers with one constant-region reverse primer generated the CDR3 amplicons by multiplex PCR. TCRdb reprocessed the multiplex PCR reads using CATT. The table has about 55,000 delta-chain clones, more than 15% seen once. Study-wide results and limits: Thymic TRG and TRD repertoires appeared highly polyclonal, with Gaussian CDR3 length distributions.

Their recognized antigens are unknown. Sample: Vdelta1+ gamma-delta thymocytes from the thymus. Documented subset: FACS-sorted CD3+ TCRalphabeta- TCRVdelta1+ TCRVdelta2- thymocytes. These receptors were obtained from a boy under two years old who had congenital heart surgery.

This clone turned up a few times. The genes are TRDV1 and TRDJ1; tentative D call: TRDD3 (5 bases). Germline loops: CDR1 TSWWSYY, CDR2 QGS. V lost 8 bases to trimming and J lost 0 bases, with 22 bases between them. This CDR3 has 17 residues. The CDR3 sequence is CALLGPGSPPNTDKLIF. DNA of the CDR3: TGTGCTCTTCTGGGACCCGGATCCCCACCCAACACCGATAAACTCATCTTT.

J is TRDJ1 and V is TRDV1; a possible D gene is TRDD2 (6 bases). Germline V gene sequence: CDR1 TSWWSYY, CDR2 QGS. This CDR3 has 16 amino acids. Trimming removed 0 bases at V and 10 bases at J, with 21 bases between. The CDR3 protein is CALGELPTSGYAGLIF. DNA for the CDR3: TGTGCTCTTGGGGAACTTCCTACCTCAGGGTACGCCGGACTCATCTTT.

Regarding this clone: Other DNA sequences in the sample encode the same CDR3. The chain recombines TRDV1 with TRDJ1, with D possibly TRDD3 on 8 matching bases. This CDR3 comprises 19 residues. Looked up from germline, CDR1 is TSWWSYY and CDR2 is QGS. Trimming left V 6 bases short and J 0 bases short, with 26 bases between. CDR3 nucleotide sequence: TGTGCTCTTGGAGACGTCCTTCCTTGGGCTGGGGGAGACACCGATAAACTCATCTTT. Protein product: CALGDVLPWAGGDTDKLIF.

The gene calls are TRDV1 and TRDJ1, with unresolved D. The germline gives CDR1 TSWWSYY, CDR2 QGS. CDR3 length equals 18 residues. Trimming took 3 bases from V and 4 from J, leaving 24 bases between them. The CDR3 here is CALGDYCGGFSANDKLIF. CDR3 DNA sequence: TGTGCTCTTGGGGACTACTGTGGTGGTTTTAGTGCCAACGATAAACTCATCTTT.

This clone was seen more than once but under ten times. V is TRDV1 and J is TRDJ1; 9 nucleotides agree with TRDD3. Trimming cost V 2 bases and J 3 bases; bases outside gene matches: 16. CDR1 and CDR2 from the germline V gene are TSWWSYY and QGS. The CDR3 totals 19 residues. CDR3 bases: TGTGCTCTTGGGGAATTGCCCTGGGGGATTTGTCGGCCCCCCGATAAACTCATCTTT. This translates into CALGELPWGICRPPDKLIF.

This clone has a handful of counts. Its ends do not fully match the called genes, so a read error is possible. This chain links TRDV1 with TRDJ1; 13 nucleotides match TRDD3. CDR3 length: 21 residues. Looked up from germline, CDR1 is TSWWSYY and CDR2 is QGS. Written as DNA, the CDR3 is TGTGCTCTGGGGGTTCCTCACACTTGGCACTGGGGGATACGCCTCACCGATAAACTCATCTTT. It is translated as CALGVPHTWHWGIRLTDKLIF.

The table lists this clone with a few counts. V usage is TRDV1 and J usage is TRDJ1; D is uncertain. Trimming left V 5 bases short and J 1 base short, with 20 bases between. Per germline, CDR1 TSWWSYY and CDR2 QGS. There are 17 residues in the CDR3. The CDR3 nucleotides read TGTGCTCTTGGGACCACTGCGAACCTCATGTGCACCGATAAACTCATCTTT. As protein: CALGTTANLMCTDKLIF.

This clone was recorded a few times. J is TRDJ1 and V is TRDV1; D possibly corresponds to TRDD3 (5 bases). The CDR3 has 15 residues. Trimming took off 1 base at V and 0 bases at J, with 9 bases between the two ends. Germline V gene sequence: CDR1 TSWWSYY, CDR2 QGS. For the CDR3, the DNA is TGTGCTCTTGGGGAACATGGGGCGTACACCGATAAACTCATCTTT. It codes for CALGEHGAYTDKLIF.

This clone has a handful of counts. The rearrangement joins TRDV1 to TRDJ1; 7 bases match TRDD3. Trimming took 0 bases from V and 0 from J; bases not matched to a gene: 19. From germline, CDR1 is TSWWSYY and CDR2 QGS. The CDR3 length is 21 residues. The CDR3 DNA sequence: TGTGCTCTTGGGGAACTAGGGTTTTCCACTGGGGAGTCGTGGTACACCGATAAACTCATCTTT. It translates to CALGELGFSTGESWYTDKLIF.

Only a few counts were recorded for this clone. The rearrangement uses TRDV1 and TRDJ1, with 8 bases that match TRDD3. V gave up 4 bases and J gave up 2 bases; unmatched junction bases: 15. Germline-derived CDR1 and CDR2 are TSWWSYY and QGS. CDR3 size: 18 residues. The CDR3 loop is CALGGWIRNWGLTDKLIF. Here the CDR3 DNA reads TGTGCTCTTGGGGGTTGGATACGGAACTGGGGGTTGACCGATAAACTCATCTTT.

This clone has only a few counts. This chain uses TRDV1 with TRDJ1, with D possibly matching TRDD2 (5 bases). Germline-derived CDR1 and CDR2 are TSWWSYY and QGS. Trimming removed 5 bases at V and 1 base at J, with 23 bases between. The length of the CDR3 is 18 residues. CDR3 nucleotides: TGTGCTCTTGGGACCCAATCCGCCCTACCTACAGCCACCGATAAACTCATCTTT. Translation gives CALGTQSALPTATDKLIF.

The genes are TRDV1 and TRDJ1; TRDD3 matches 11 bases. CDR1 is TSWWSYY and CDR2 is QGS in the germline V gene. V lost 3 bases to trimming and J lost 2 bases; unmatched junction nucleotides: 11. The CDR3 consists of 18 residues. For the CDR3, the DNA is TGTGCTCTTGGGGAGCCTTCCTTATACTGGGGGATAACCGATAAACTCATCTTT. This encodes CALGEPSLYWGITDKLIF.

The chain carries TRDV1 and TRDJ1, with 10 positions matching TRDD3. Germline V gene lookup returns CDR1 TSWWSYY and CDR2 QGS. This CDR3 has 16 residues. Losses at the gene ends were 1 base for V and 7 bases for J; bases not matched to a gene: 9. The CDR3 coding sequence is TGTGCTCTTGGGGAACAGCGCTGGGGGATAAGGGCTAAACTCATCTTT. It translates to CALGEQRWGIRAKLIF.

As to this clone: This may be a read error: a much more frequent sequence differs by one nucleotide. The V gene is TRDV2, the J gene TRDJ1, with 12 bases matching TRDD3. CDR3 length equals 19 residues. Germline V CDR1 and CDR2: GEAIGNYY, EKD. Germline trimming cut 6 bases from V and 0 bases from J; bases unmatched to any gene: 16. Here the CDR3 reads CACRARFTGGYRYTDKLIF. As DNA, the CDR3 is TGTGCCTGTAGAGCCCGTTTTACTGGGGGATACAGATACACCGATAAACTCATCTTT.

This clone has just a few counts. This chain joins TRDV1 and TRDJ1; TRDD2 might be the D (6 bases). Germline V gene data show CDR1 as TSWWSYY and CDR2 as QGS. V shed 0 bases and J shed 0 bases, with 14 bases lying between them. This CDR3 region has 17 residues. The CDR3, as DNA: TGTGCTCTTGGGGAACTAGTGCCTCCTACAGACACCGATAAACTCATCTTT. Encoded protein: CALGELVPPTDTDKLIF.

The chain carries TRDV1 and TRDJ1; 9 bases line up with TRDD3. V was pared by 3 bases and J by 1 base, with 9 bases of the junction left unmatched. This CDR3 has 17 residues. Germline V gene sequence: CDR1 TSWWSYY, CDR2 QGS. The CDR3 coding sequence is TGTGCTCTTGGGGACAGTGCTGGGGGATTTCCCACCGATAAACTCATCTTT. This gives the protein CALGDSAGGFPTDKLIF.

The chain couples TRDV1 to TRDJ1; TRDD3 agrees at 8 bases. The ends lost 1 base at V and 0 bases at J; junction bases unmatched: 16. The CDR3 covers 20 residues. CDR1 is TSWWSYY and CDR2 is QGS in the germline V gene. CDR3 sequence (DNA): TGTGCTCTTGGGGAACCTCTCCTACGGCTGGGGGACGCGTACACCGATAAACTCATCTTT. Translation gives CALGEPLLRLGDAYTDKLIF.